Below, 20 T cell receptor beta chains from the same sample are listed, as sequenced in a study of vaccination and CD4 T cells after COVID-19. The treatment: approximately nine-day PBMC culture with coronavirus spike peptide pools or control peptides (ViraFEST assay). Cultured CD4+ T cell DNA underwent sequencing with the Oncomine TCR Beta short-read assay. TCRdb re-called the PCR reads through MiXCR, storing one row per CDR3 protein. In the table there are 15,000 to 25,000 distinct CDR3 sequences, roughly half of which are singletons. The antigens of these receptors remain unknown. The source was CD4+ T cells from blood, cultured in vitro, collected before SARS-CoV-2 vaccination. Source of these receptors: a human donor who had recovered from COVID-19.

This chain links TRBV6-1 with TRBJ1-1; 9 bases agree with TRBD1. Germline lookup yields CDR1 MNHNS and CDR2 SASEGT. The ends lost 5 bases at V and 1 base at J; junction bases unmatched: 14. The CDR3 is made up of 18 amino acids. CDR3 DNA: TGTGCCAGCAGTACCACCGGGACCGGGACAGGGTGGAACACTGAAGCTTTCTTT. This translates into CASSTTGTGTGWNTEAFF.

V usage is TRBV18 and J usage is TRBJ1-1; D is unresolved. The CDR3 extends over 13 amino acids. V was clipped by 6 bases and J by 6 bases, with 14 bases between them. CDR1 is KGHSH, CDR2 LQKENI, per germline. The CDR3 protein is CASSPNQNSEAFF. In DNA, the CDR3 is TGTGCCAGCTCTCCTAACCAGAATTCTGAAGCTTTCTTT.

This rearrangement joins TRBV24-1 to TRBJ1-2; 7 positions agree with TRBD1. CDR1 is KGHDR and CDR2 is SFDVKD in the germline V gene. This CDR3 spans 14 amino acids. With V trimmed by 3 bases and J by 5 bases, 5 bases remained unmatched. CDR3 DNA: TGTGCCACCAGTGATCCGACAGGGTCGTATGGCTACACCTTC. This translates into CATSDPTGSYGYTF.

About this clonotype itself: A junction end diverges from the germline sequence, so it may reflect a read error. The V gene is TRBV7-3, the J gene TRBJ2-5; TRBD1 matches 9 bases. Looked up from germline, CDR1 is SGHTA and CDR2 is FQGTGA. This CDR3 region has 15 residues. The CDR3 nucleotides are TGTGCCAGCAGCTTAGGGACAGGGAGACAAGAGACCCGGTACTTC. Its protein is CASSLGTGRQETRYF.

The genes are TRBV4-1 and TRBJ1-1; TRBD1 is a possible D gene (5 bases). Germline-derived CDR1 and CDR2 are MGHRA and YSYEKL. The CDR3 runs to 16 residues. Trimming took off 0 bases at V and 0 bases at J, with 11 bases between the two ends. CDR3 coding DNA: TGCGCCAGCAGCCAAGATCAGACAGAACTGAACACTGAAGCTTTCTTT. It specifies CASSQDQTELNTEAFF.

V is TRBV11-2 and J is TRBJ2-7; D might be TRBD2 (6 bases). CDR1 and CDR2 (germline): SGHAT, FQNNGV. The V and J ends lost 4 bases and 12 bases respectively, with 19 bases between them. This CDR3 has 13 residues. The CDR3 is CASSSTSVEGGYF. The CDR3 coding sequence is TGTGCCAGCAGCTCTACCTCGGTGGAGGGTGGGTACTTC.

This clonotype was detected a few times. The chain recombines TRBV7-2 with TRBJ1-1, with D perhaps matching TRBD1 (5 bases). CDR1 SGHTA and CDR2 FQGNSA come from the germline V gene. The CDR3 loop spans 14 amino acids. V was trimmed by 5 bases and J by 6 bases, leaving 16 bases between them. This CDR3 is CASSHQVRDPEAFF. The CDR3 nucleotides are TGTGCCAGCAGCCACCAGGTCAGGGACCCTGAAGCTTTCTTT.

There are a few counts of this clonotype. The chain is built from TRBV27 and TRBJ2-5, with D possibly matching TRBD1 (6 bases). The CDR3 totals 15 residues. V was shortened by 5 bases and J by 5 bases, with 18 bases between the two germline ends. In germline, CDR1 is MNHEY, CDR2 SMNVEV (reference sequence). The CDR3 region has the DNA TGTGCCAGCAGTCCTGGGACACCTAGCTGGGAGACCCAGTACTTC. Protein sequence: CASSPGTPSWETQYF.

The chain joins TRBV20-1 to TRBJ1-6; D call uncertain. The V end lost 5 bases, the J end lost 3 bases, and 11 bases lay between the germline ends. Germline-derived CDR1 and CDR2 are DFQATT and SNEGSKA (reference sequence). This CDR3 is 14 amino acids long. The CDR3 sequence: CSARTPGYNSPLHF. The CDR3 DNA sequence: TGCAGTGCTCGAACGCCCGGCTATAATTCACCCCTCCACTTT.

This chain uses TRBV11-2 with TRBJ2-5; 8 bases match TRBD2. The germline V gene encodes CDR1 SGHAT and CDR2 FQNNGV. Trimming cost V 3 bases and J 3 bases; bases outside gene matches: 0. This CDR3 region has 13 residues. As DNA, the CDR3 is TGTGCCAGCAGCTTTAGCGGGGAAGAGACCCAGTACTTC. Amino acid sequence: CASSFSGEETQYF.

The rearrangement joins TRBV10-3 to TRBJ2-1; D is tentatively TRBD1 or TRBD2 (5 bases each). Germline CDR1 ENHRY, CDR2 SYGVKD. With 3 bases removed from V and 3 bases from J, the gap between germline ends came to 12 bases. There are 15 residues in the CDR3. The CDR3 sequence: CAISEPGRNYNEQFF. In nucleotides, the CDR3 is TGTGCCATCAGTGAACCGGGACGGAACTACAATGAGCAGTTCTTC.

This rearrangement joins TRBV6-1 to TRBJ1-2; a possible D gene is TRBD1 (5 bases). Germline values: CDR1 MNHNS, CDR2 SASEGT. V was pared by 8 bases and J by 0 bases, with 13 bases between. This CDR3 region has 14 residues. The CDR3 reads CASGIGGANYGYTF. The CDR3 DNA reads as TGTGCCAGCGGCATTGGGGGGGCTAACTATGGCTACACCTTC.

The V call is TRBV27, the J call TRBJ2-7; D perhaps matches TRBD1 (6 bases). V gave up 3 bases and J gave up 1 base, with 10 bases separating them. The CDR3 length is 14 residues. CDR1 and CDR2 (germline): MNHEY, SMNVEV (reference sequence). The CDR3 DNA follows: TGTGCCAGCAGTTTCCGACAGGTATCCTACGAGCAGTACTTC. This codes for CASSFRQVSYEQYF.

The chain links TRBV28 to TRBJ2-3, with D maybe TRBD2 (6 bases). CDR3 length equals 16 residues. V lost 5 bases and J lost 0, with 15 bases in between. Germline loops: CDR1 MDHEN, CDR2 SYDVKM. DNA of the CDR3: TGTGCCAGCAGTACGAGCGGGCTACCTAGCACAGATACGCAGTATTTT. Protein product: CASSTSGLPSTDTQYF. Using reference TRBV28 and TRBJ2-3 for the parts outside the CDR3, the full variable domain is DVKVTQSSRYLVKRTGEKVFLECVQDMDHENMFWYRQDPGLGLRLIYFSYDVKMKEKGDIPEGYSVSREKKERFSLILESASTNQTSMYLCASSTSGLPSTDTQYFGPGTRLTVL.

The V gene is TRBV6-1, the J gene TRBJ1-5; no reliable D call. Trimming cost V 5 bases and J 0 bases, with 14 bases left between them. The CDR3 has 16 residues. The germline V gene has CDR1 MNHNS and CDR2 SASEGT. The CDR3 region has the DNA TGTGCCAGCAGTCCCTATTCCGTACATAGCAATCAGCCCCAGCATTTT. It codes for CASSPYSVHSNQPQHF.

CDR3 DNA sequence: TGTGCCAGTAGATATATCGGGACGGAGAGCAATCAGCCCCAGCATTTT. This codes for CASRYIGTESNQPQHF. This sequence joins TRBV19 and TRBJ1-5; D may be TRBD1 (5 bases). The V end lost 6 bases, the J end lost 1 base, and 16 bases lay between the germline ends. The CDR3 is made up of 16 amino acids. The germline CDR1 and CDR2 sequences are LNHDA and SQIVND (reference sequence).

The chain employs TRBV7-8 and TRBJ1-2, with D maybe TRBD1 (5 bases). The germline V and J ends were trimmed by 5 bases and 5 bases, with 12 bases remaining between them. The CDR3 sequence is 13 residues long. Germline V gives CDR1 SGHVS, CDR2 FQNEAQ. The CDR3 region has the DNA TGTGCCAGCAGCCATGACAGCGTATATGGCTACACCTTC. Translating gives CASSHDSVYGYTF.

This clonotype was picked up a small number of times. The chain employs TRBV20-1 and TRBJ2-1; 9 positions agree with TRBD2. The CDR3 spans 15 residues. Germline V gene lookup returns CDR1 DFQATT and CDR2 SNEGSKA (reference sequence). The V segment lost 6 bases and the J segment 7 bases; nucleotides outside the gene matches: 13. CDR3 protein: CSAKTPSGDSNEQFF. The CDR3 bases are TGCAGTGCCAAAACCCCTAGCGGGGACTCGAATGAGCAGTTCTTC.

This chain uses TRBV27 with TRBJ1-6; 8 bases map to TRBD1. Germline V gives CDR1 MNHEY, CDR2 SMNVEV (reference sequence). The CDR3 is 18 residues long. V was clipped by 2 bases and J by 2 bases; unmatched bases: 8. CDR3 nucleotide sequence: TGTGCCAGCAGTTTAAGTTCCGGGGACAGGACCTATAATTCACCCCTCCACTTT. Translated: CASSLSSGDRTYNSPLHF.

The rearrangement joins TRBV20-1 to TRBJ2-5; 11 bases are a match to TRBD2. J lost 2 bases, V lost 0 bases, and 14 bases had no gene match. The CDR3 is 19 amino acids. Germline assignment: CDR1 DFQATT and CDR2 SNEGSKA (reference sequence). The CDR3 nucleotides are TGCAGTGCTAGAGACGTTATGGCTGATACTAGCGGGGGACAAGAGACCCAGTACTTC. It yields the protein CSARDVMADTSGGQETQYF.